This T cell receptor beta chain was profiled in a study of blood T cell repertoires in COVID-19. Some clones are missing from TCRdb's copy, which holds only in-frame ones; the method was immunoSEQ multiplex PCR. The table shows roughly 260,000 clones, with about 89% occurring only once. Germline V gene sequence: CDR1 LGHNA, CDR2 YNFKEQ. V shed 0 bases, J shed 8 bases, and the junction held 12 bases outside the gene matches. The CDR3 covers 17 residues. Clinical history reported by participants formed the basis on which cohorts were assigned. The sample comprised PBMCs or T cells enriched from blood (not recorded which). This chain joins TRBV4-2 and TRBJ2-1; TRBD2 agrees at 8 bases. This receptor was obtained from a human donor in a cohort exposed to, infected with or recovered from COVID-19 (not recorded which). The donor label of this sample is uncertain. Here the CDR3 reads CASSQDPLGSGGDEQFF. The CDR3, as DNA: TGTGCCAGCAGCCAAGACCCCCTGGGGAGCGGGGGTGATGAGCAGTTCTTC.